The clone carrying this T cell receptor beta chain came up once. The record originates from a study of T cell changes during pregnancy in multiple sclerosis. There are 16 residues in the CDR3. The germline gives CDR1 SGHRS, CDR2 YFSETQ. V was trimmed by 5 bases and J by 7 bases, leaving 22 bases between them. Using immunoSEQ multiplex PCR, the repertoire was profiled, and TCRdb retains in-frame clones only, with some absent. The table shows some 57,000 clones, with roughly nine tenths occurring only once. The chain employs TRBV5-1 and TRBJ2-1, with D possibly TRBD2 on 7 matching bases. The TCR was taken from a female donor with multiple sclerosis, enrolled in a pregnancy study. The sample was CD4+ T cells from peripheral blood mononuclear cells, taken in the first trimester of pregnancy. CDR3 loop: CASSWGAGESFNEQFF. CDR3 bases: TGCGCCAGCAGTTGGGGGGCGGGGGAGTCGTTTAATGAGCAGTTCTTC.